This T cell receptor (beta chain) was identified in a study of T cell changes during pregnancy in multiple sclerosis. The method was immunoSEQ multiplex PCR; TCRdb's version includes in-frame clones alone and lacks a portion of them. The data show 20,000 to 25,000 clones, around 89% seen once. V shed 0 bases, J shed 4 bases, and the junction held 0 bases outside the gene matches. The germline gives CDR1 MRHNA, CDR2 SNTAGT. CDR3 length: 15 residues. The TCR originated in a female donor with multiple sclerosis, enrolled in a pregnancy study. The V gene is TRBV6-4, the J gene TRBJ2-2; TRBD2 agrees at 9 bases. The material was CD8+ T cells from peripheral blood mononuclear cells, obtained in the first trimester of pregnancy. The DNA of the CDR3 is TGTGCCAGCAGTGACTCAGCGGGAGGCACCGGGGAGCTGTTTTTT. It codes for CASSDSAGGTGELFF.